What follows are 20 T cell receptor beta chains derived from one specimen sequenced in a study of shared clonotypes between healthy human individuals. Method: immunoSEQ multiplex PCR; TCRdb's copy keeps in-frame clones and lacks some. The table includes some 2.1 million clones, around 96% detected once. CD45RO-negative, CCR7-positively selected cells formed the naive CD8 fraction, excluding terminally differentiated effector memory CD45RA+ cells. Specimen: naive CD8+ T cells sorted from blood. All receptors come from a young man in good health.

The CDR3 nucleotides are TGTGCCAGCAGTCTTAGCGGGAGACTGGATGAGCAGTACTTC. This sequence encodes CASSLSGRLDEQYF. The chain carries TRBV9 and TRBJ2-7, with TRBD2 identical over 9 bases. There are 14 residues in the CDR3. With V trimmed by 5 bases and J by 7 bases, 10 bases remained unmatched. The germline gives CDR1 SGDLS, CDR2 YYNGEE.

The chain has TRBV21-1 and TRBJ2-7; TRBD1, as called in the table, went unchecked against the DNA. TRBV21-1 is shown as a pseudogene. This CDR3 spans 16 amino acids. This CDR3 is CASSKEKGQGPYEQYF. The CDR3 DNA reads TGTGCCAGCAGCAAAGAAAAGGGACAGGGGCCCTACGAGCAGTACTTC.

The chain has TRBV6-1 and TRBJ1-5, with TRBD1 identical over 8 bases. With V trimmed by 5 bases and J by 3 bases, 6 bases remained unmatched. CDR1 MNHNS and CDR2 SASEGT come from the germline V gene. This CDR3 has 15 residues. The CDR3 DNA reads TGTGCCAGCAGTTCAGACAGGGGCGTCAATCAGCCCCAGCATTTT. Protein: CASSSDRGVNQPQHF.

The V and J genes are TRBV28 and TRBJ1-1, with 7 bases identical to TRBD1. V was clipped by 5 bases and J by 7 bases; unmatched bases: 13. This CDR3 region has 15 residues. CDR1 and CDR2 from the germline V gene are MDHEN and SYDVKM. The CDR3 loop reads CASSVTKGQLVEAFF. DNA of the CDR3: TGTGCCAGCAGTGTAACCAAGGGACAGCTTGTTGAAGCTTTCTTT.

The V and J genes are TRBV2 and TRBJ2-2; TRBD2 matches at 8 bases. The CDR3 extends over 15 amino acids. In germline, CDR1 is SNHLY, CDR2 FYNNEI. The ends lost 8 bases at V and 0 bases at J; junction bases unmatched: 5. In DNA, the CDR3 is TGTGCCAGCGGACCGGGACTAGCGAACACCGGGGAGCTGTTTTTT. It is translated as CASGPGLANTGELFF.

V is TRBV25-1 and J is TRBJ2-5; D is ambiguous. This CDR3 region has 14 residues. With 4 bases removed from V and 3 bases from J, the gap between germline ends came to 12 bases. Per germline, CDR1 MGHDK and CDR2 SYGVNS. The CDR3 loop is CASSGAGPKETQYF. The CDR3 region has the DNA TGTGCCAGCAGTGGGGCAGGCCCCAAAGAGACCCAGTACTTC.

The J gene is TRBJ2-5, the V gene TRBV7-8; TRBD1 agrees at 10 bases. The CDR3 spans 15 residues. Germline lookup yields CDR1 SGHVS and CDR2 FQNEAQ. V was pared by 5 bases and J by 5 bases, with 8 bases of the junction left unmatched. The CDR3 sequence: CASSRTGTGVETQYF. As DNA, the CDR3 is TGTGCCAGCAGCCGAACCGGGACAGGGGTTGAGACCCAGTACTTC. Drawing the rest from reference TRBV7-8 and TRBJ2-5, the complete variable domain is GAGVSQSPRYKVAKRGQDVALRCDPISGHVSLFWYQQALGQGPEFLTYFQNEAQLDKSGLPSDRFFAERPEGSVSTLKIQRTQQEDSAVYLCASSRTGTGVETQYFGPGTRLLVL.

On this clone itself: Distinct nucleotide sequences in the sample also encode this CDR3. The chain joins TRBV7-3 to TRBJ2-5, with 9 bases aligning to TRBD1. Unmatched junction bases numbered 5, after V lost 4 bases and J lost 5 bases. Germline CDR1 is SGHTA and CDR2 is FQGTGA. The CDR3 is 14 amino acids. CDR3 region: CASSSTGGGETQYF. For the CDR3, the DNA is TGTGCCAGCAGCTCCACAGGGGGCGGTGAGACCCAGTACTTC.

J is TRBJ1-6 and V is TRBV6-5, with TRBD1 identical over 7 bases. This CDR3 comprises 14 residues. V lost 5 bases to trimming and J lost 13 bases; unmatched junction nucleotides: 11. From germline, CDR1 is MNHEY and CDR2 SVGAGI. CDR3 bases: TGTGCCAGCAGTACAGGGGACCACCGGATTCCCCTCCACTTT. This codes for CASSTGDHRIPLHF.

The CDR3 is CASSIVSGLAGSYDFYNEQFF. In DNA, the CDR3 is TGTGCCAGTAGTATAGTCTCGGGACTAGCGGGGAGTTACGACTTCTACAATGAGCAGTTCTTC. The gene calls are TRBV19 and TRBJ2-1; 13 bases line up with TRBD2. Trimming took 1 base from V and 3 from J; bases not matched to a gene: 15. This CDR3 region has 21 residues. Germline V lookup: CDR1 LNHDA, CDR2 SQIVND (reference sequence).

This clone was counted only a few times. This chain joins TRBV11-3 and TRBJ2-1; D is unresolved. V lost 0 bases and J 6 bases, leaving 6 bases between the germline ends. This CDR3 contains 13 residues. Germline CDR1 and CDR2: SGHNT and YENEEA. The CDR3 spells CASSLEQPNEQFF. The CDR3 nucleotides are TGTGCCAGCAGCTTAGAGCAGCCCAATGAGCAGTTCTTC.

This clone was observed a single time. This chain uses TRBV30 with TRBJ1-1, with no clear D. V was clipped by 0 bases and J by 3 bases, with 11 bases between them. This CDR3 is 14 amino acids long. Germline-derived CDR1 and CDR2 are GTSNPN and SVGIG (reference sequence). The DNA for the CDR3 is TGTGCCTGGAGTGTATTGCCAGGTGACACTGAAGCTTTCTTT. Encoded protein: CAWSVLPGDTEAFF.

CDR3 sequence: CASSASGGVYNEQFF. The CDR3 DNA reads as TGTGCCAGCAGTGCTAGCGGGGGGGTCTACAATGAGCAGTTCTTC. The gene calls are TRBV6-1 and TRBJ2-1, with TRBD2 identical over 12 bases. Looked up from germline, CDR1 is MNHNS and CDR2 is SASEGT. Germline trimming cut 4 bases from V and 3 bases from J; bases unmatched to any gene: 1. This CDR3 is 15 amino acids long.

Points on this clone: Other DNA sequences in the same sample also yield this CDR3. The chain couples TRBV27 to TRBJ2-2, with D unresolved. The CDR3 is 14 residues long. The germline V gene has CDR1 MNHEY and CDR2 SMNVEV (reference sequence). V lost 5 bases and J 6 bases, leaving 13 bases between the germline ends. The CDR3 spells CASSPRTVAGELFF. The CDR3 nucleotides read TGTGCCAGCAGTCCCCGGACCGTTGCCGGGGAGCTGTTTTTT.

The chain carries TRBV6-5 and TRBJ2-1, with D tentatively TRBD2 (5 bases). This CDR3 region has 14 residues. V was pared by 6 bases and J by 4 bases, with 13 bases between. Per germline, CDR1 MNHEY and CDR2 SVGAGI. CDR3 sequence (DNA): TGTGCCAGCAGCAGCGGTAACACTTACAATGAGCAGTTCTTC. This translates into CASSSGNTYNEQFF.

The rearrangement uses TRBV5-6 and TRBJ2-4; D is uncertain. V lost 0 bases to trimming and J lost 6 bases, with 7 bases between them. CDR3 size: 13 residues. Per the germline V gene, CDR1 is SGHDT and CDR2 is YYEEEE. CDR3 DNA: TGTGCCAGCAGCTTGGTCGATAGAAACATTCAGTACTTC. It yields the protein CASSLVDRNIQYF. The full variable domain, completed using reference TRBV5-6 and TRBJ2-4, is DAGVTQSPTHLIKTRGQQVTLRCSPKSGHDTVSWYQQALGQGPQFIFQYYEEEERQRGNFPDRFSGHQFPNYSSELNVNALLLGDSALYLCASSLVDRNIQYFGAGTRLSVL.

This chain connects TRBV7-9 to TRBJ2-2, with a possible D match to TRBD1 (6 bases). This CDR3 has 14 amino acids. The V end lost 4 bases, the J end lost 5 bases, and 11 bases lay between the germline ends. The V gene's germline CDR1 is SEHNR and CDR2 FQNEAQ (reference sequence). CDR3 nucleotide sequence: TGTGCCAGCAGCTCCGGACAGCCAACCGGGGAGCTGTTTTTT. Translated, it gives CASSSGQPTGELFF.

Comment on this clone: The same CDR3 can be traced to other DNA sequences in this sample. The V and J genes are TRBV28 and TRBJ2-3, with TRBD1 matching over 11 bases. After removal of 3 bases from V and 3 bases from J, the junction contained 2 bases not matched to a gene. The length of the CDR3 is 15 residues. The germline V gene has CDR1 MDHEN and CDR2 SYDVKM. The CDR3 region is CASSLGTGGTDTQYF. The CDR3 nucleotides are TGTGCCAGCAGTTTGGGGACAGGGGGTACAGATACGCAGTATTTT.

The J gene is TRBJ2-5, the V gene TRBV10-3, with 8 bases fitting TRBD2. V lost 1 base, J lost 5 bases, and 6 bases stayed unmatched. The germline V gene encodes CDR1 ENHRY and CDR2 SYGVKD. The CDR3 extends over 15 amino acids. The CDR3 DNA reads TGTGCCATCAGTGAGTTGGACCAGCGGGGGGAGACCCAGTACTTC. As protein: CAISELDQRGETQYF.

The chain has TRBV18 and TRBJ2-1; D not resolved. CDR3 length: 14 residues. The V and J ends lost 0 bases and 7 bases respectively, with 10 bases between them. Germline V gene sequence: CDR1 KGHSH, CDR2 LQKENI. The DNA of the CDR3 is TGTGCCAGCTCACCACCGACCTTACCTAATGAGCAGTTCTTC. The encoded protein is CASSPPTLPNEQFF.